This T cell receptor beta chain was captured in a study of OX40 agonist ivuxolimab in advanced cancers. Study as a whole: Cancers in dose escalation were hepatocellular, melanoma, renal cell and head and neck.

Generated by immunoSEQ multiplex PCR, the TCRdb table keeps only in-frame clones and is missing some. This table has tens of thousands of clones, roughly three quarters appearing once. Turning to this clone: Its antigen remains unknown.

The CDR3 runs to 13 residues. The ends were cut back, 6 bases at V and 11 bases at J, with 19 bases in the middle. In germline, CDR1 is MNHNY, CDR2 SVGAGI (reference sequence). Autoimmune disease history or systemic immunosuppression meant exclusion. Study outcomes and limitations: The mean number of expanded clones was higher in CD8+ T cells than in CD4+.

The genes are TRBV6-6 and TRBJ1-1; tentatively, D is TRBD1 (6 bases). The clonotype comes from an adult with an advanced solid tumor such as melanoma, head and neck, liver or kidney cancer. Sequenced material: CD4+ or CD8+ T cells sorted from blood, taken in a trial of the OX40 agonist ivuxolimab. CDR3 sequence (DNA): TGTGCCAGCAGCCGACGCCCAGGGGACATGGCTTTCTTT. Protein: CASSRRPGDMAFF.